A single count supports the clone carrying this T cell receptor (beta chain). Lacking the conserved final phenylalanine or tryptophan, this CDR3 likely reflects a read error. The V and J ends lost 4 bases and 4 bases respectively, with 11 bases between them. This CDR3 spans 15 amino acids. Germline-derived CDR1 and CDR2 are MNHEY and SVGAGI. These data originate in a study of pediatric ulcerative colitis. Study information: Disease was pancolitis in more than five and left-sided in two, histology-confirmed.

Clones were read by immunoSEQ multiplex PCR, and TCRdb kept only the in-frame ones, dropping some. Of 35,000 to 45,000 clones listed, roughly 82% are singletons. Rectal tissue came from one to two pinch biopsies taken at colonoscopy. Sequenced input: gut tissue. The TCR comes from a boy younger than 18 with severe ulcerative colitis. The chain recombines TRBV6-5 with TRBJ1-6; D is perhaps TRBD1 (6 bases). The CDR3, as DNA: TGTGCCAGCAGTTTGGACAGCATTTATAATTCACCCCTCCACCTT. Its protein is CASSLDSIYNSPLHL.